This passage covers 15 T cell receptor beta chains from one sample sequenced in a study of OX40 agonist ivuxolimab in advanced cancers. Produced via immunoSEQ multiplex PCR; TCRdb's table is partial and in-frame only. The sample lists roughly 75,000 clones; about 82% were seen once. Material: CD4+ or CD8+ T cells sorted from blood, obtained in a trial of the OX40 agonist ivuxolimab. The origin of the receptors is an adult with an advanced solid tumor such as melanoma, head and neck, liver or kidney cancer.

The CDR3 DNA is TGTGCCAGCTCGCCGGGCGGTGACAGGATCTACGAGCAGTACTTC. Residues: CASSPGGDRIYEQYF. The J gene is TRBJ2-7, the V gene TRBV18, with D possibly matching TRBD1 (6 bases). The CDR3 has 15 amino acids. The V gene's germline CDR1 is KGHSH and CDR2 LQKENI. Trimming left V 6 bases short and J 3 bases short, with 18 bases between. The entire variable domain, with the rest obtained from reference TRBV18 and TRBJ2-7, is as follows: NAGVMQNPRHLVRRRGQEARLRCSPMKGHSHVYWYRQLPEEGLKFMVYLQKENIIDESGMPKERFSAEFPKEGPSILRIQQVVRGDSAAYFCASSPGGDRIYEQYFGPGTRLTVT.

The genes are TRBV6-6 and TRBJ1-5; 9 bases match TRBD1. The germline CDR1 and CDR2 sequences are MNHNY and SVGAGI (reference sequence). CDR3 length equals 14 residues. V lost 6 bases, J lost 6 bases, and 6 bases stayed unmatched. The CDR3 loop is CASSERTGVQPQHF. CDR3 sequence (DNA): TGTGCCAGCAGCGAAAGGACAGGGGTTCAGCCCCAGCATTTT.

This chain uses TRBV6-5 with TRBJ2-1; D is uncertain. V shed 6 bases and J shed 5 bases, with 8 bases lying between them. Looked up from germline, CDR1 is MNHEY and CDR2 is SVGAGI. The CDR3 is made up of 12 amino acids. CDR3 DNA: TGTGCCAGCAGACTGGGAAACAATGAGCAGTTCTTC. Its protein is CASRLGNNEQFF.

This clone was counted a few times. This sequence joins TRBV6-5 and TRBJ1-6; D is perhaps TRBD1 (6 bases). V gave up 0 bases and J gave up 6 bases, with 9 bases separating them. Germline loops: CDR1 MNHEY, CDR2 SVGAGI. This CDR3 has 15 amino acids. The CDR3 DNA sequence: TGTGCCAGCAGTTACTCGAACAGGGCTAATTCACCCCTCCACTTT. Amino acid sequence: CASSYSNRANSPLHF.

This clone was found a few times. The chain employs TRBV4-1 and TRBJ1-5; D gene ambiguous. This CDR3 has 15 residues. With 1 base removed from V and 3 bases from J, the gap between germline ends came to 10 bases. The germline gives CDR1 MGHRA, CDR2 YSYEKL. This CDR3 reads CASSQGPLINQPQHF. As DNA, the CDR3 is TGCGCCAGCAGCCAAGGGCCCCTTATCAATCAGCCCCAGCATTTT.

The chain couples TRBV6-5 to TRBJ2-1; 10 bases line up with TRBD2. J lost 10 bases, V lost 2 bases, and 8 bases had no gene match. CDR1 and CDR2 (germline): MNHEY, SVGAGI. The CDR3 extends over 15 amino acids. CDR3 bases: TGTGCCAGCAGTTACCGAGGACTAGCGGCGGACGAGCAGTTCTTC. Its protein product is CASSYRGLAADEQFF.

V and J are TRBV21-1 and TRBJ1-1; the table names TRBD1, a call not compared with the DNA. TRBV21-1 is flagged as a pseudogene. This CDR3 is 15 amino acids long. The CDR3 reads CASSKYPDRVAEAFF. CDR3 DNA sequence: TGTGCCAGCAGCAAATACCCGGACAGGGTCGCCGAAGCTTTCTTT.

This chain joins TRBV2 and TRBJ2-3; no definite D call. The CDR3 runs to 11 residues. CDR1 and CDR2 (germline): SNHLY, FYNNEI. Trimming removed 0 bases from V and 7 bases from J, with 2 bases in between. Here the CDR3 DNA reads TGTGCCAGCAGTGAAGCGTATACGCAGTATTTT. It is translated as CASSEAYTQYF.

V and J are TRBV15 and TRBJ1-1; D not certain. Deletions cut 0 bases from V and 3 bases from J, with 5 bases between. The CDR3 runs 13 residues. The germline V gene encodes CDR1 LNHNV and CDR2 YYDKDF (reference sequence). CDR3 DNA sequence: TGTGCCACCAGCAGAGACCTTGACACTGAAGCTTTCTTT. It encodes CATSRDLDTEAFF. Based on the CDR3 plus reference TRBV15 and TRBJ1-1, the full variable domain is DAMVIQNPRYQVTQFGKPVTLSCSQTLNHNVMYWYQQKSSQAPKLLFHYYDKDFNNEADTPDNFQSRRPNTSFCFLDIRSPGLGDTAMYLCATSRDLDTEAFFGQGTRLTVV.

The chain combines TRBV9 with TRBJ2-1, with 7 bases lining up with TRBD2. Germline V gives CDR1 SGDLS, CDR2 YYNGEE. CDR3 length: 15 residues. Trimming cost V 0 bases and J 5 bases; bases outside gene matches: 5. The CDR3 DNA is TGTGCCAGCAGCGTAGCTAGGGGAGGGCACAATGAGCAGTTCTTC. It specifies CASSVARGGHNEQFF.

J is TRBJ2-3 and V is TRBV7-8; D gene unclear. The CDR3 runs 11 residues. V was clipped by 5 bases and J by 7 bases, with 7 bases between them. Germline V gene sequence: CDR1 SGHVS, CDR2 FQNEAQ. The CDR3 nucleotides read TGTGCCAGCAGCCCCAAGAATACGCAGTATTTT. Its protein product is CASSPKNTQYF.

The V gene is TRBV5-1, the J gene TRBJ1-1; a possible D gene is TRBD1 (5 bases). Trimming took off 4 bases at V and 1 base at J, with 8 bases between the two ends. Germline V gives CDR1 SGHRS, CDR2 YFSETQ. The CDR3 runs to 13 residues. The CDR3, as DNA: TGCGCCAGCAGCGCGGGGGGGAACACTGAAGCTTTCTTT. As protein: CASSAGGNTEAFF.

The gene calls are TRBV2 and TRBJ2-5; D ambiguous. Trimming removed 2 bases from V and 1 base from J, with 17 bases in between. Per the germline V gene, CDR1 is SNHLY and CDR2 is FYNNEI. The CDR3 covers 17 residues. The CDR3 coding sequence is TGTGCCAGCAGTGAATATAGGGCAGGTTGGGGCCAAGAGACCCAGTACTTC. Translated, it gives CASSEYRAGWGQETQYF.

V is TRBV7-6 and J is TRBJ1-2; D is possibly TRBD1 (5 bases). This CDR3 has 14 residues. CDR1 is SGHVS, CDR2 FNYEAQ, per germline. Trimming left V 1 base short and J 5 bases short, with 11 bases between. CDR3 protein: CASSLDGAKYGYTF. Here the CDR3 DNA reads TGTGCCAGCAGCTTAGACGGGGCAAAGTATGGCTACACCTTC.

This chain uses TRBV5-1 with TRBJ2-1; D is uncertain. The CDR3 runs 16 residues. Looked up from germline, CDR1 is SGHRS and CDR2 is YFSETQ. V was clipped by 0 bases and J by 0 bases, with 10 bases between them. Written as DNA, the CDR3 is TGCGCCAGCAGCTTGGCTCCGGCTAGCTCCTACAATGAGCAGTTCTTC. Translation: CASSLAPASSYNEQFF.